This record looks at one T cell receptor (beta chain) sequence and its context. There is no known antigen for this receptor. There are no base qualities to consult, and no much larger clone falls within one base. The sample is drawn from a study of blood T cell repertoires in COVID-19 (TCRdb year 2020). A note on the overall study: Samples from collaborators originated in the United States, Italy and Spain and spanned both the acute and convalescent phases of COVID-19. The prospective study material was composed of cDNA or gDNA derived from T cells, B-cell-depleted T cells, or PBMCs. Where available, HLA class I and class II types were taken from metadata supplied by the sample provider and were not determined by assay-based typing. Nearly every sample came with metadata listing a de-identified subject ID, COVID-19 status, age in years and sex. Samples came from the ongoing ImmuneRACE study (first 160 participants) plus 1,254 subjects from 6 global collaborators. The repertoires were released in a freely available public database meant as a resource for research on the immune response to SARS-CoV-2. Subjects who had been exposed to COVID-19, were actively infected with it, or had recovered from it provided the deeply sampled blood TCRbeta repertoires that made up the dataset. Overall study outcomes, separate from this receptor: The amount of clinical and demographic metadata varied by source and participant and was provided uncurated.

Each collaborating institution followed its own protocols to collect whole blood in K2EDTA tubes. Collaborator samples were shipped for TCRbeta analysis as frozen whole blood, isolated PBMCs, or DNA extracted from either sample type. Germline trimming: 2 bases from V, 10 bases from J; junction bases outside gene matches: 5. The CDR3 contains 14 residues, cysteine and phenylalanine counted. The DNA shown is the 42-base CDR3, in frame from base 1. From a lookup of the germline V gene, CDR1 and CDR2 are ENHRY and SYGVKD. The immunoSEQ Assay, a bias-controlled multiplex PCR, was used to amplify TCRbeta CDR3 regions from genomic DNA. Under the source paper's analysis protocol: Within the assay, amplification of reference gene primers was used to estimate how many nucleated cells each sample contained. Sequence reads were collapsed and filtered to measure the absolute abundance of every unique TCRbeta CDR3 rearrangement. For each sample, productive Simpson clonality was calculated as the square root of Simpson's diversity index across productive rearrangements. TCRdb's version of the immuneACCESS table is confined to in-frame rearrangements and falls short of the full clone set. An unresolved V gene accounts for under half of the shortfall where checked; the remainder is of unknown origin. That table gives V, J and clone size, and the DNA gave D and trimming. This sample has 100,000 to 130,000 clones in its table, and almost 85% of those were observed once. The ten largest clones take up 4.2% of the sample.

This receptor was taken from a human donor in a cohort sampled during active COVID-19. Specimen: peripheral blood. The V and J genes are TRBV10-3 and TRBJ2-1; a stretch of 10 junction bases matches TRBD2. The nucleotides read TGTGCCATCAGTGAGGGACTAGCGGAGCTCGAGCAGTTCTTC. Its translation is CAISEGLAELEQFF.